Shown below are 24 T cell receptor beta chains from a single sample sequenced in a study of T cells in localized non-small cell lung cancer. The table came from immunoSEQ multiplex PCR; TCRdb's copy has only in-frame clones and leaves some out. Found here are some 38,000 clones, around nine tenths of them singletons; the top ten hold more than 5.5%. The material was peripheral blood, obtained before any cancer treatment. Every receptor here comes from a female donor older than 55 with stage I lung adenocarcinoma.

The chain is built from TRBV28 and TRBJ1-2; D remains ambiguous. Germline V lookup: CDR1 MDHEN, CDR2 SYDVKM. Deletions cut 6 bases from V and 0 bases from J, with 11 bases between. The CDR3 length is 14 residues. The CDR3 loop is CASRFQRANYGYTF. CDR3 DNA: TGTGCCAGCAGGTTTCAGAGGGCTAACTATGGCTACACCTTC.

The chain is built from TRBV4-2 and TRBJ2-3, with no clear D. Deletions cut 3 bases from V and 5 bases from J, with 18 bases between. Germline V lookup: CDR1 LGHNA, CDR2 YNFKEQ. CDR3 length: 16 amino acids. The chain's CDR3 is CASSQKNPLGKDTQYF. The CDR3 region has the DNA TGTGCCAGCAGCCAGAAGAACCCCCTGGGGAAAGATACGCAGTATTTT.

This clone has more than one count but fewer than ten. This chain connects TRBV11-2 to TRBJ2-7; 10 nucleotides agree with TRBD2. In germline, CDR1 is SGHAT, CDR2 FQNNGV. The CDR3 spans 16 residues. Trimming removed 5 bases from V and 6 bases from J; junction bases left unmatched: 13. The CDR3 sequence is CASSTVRGRLAGEQYF. The CDR3 bases are TGTGCCAGCAGCACCGTGAGGGGCCGACTAGCGGGCGAGCAGTACTTC.

The chain carries TRBV13 and TRBJ1-2, with 10 positions matching TRBD1. This CDR3 has 13 residues. V dropped 4 bases and J dropped 7; count of bases not matched to a gene: 3. Germline CDR1 reads PRHDT; CDR2 reads FYEKMQ (reference sequence). This chain's CDR3 is CASSWGQGSGYTF. CDR3 nucleotides: TGTGCCAGCAGCTGGGGACAGGGGAGTGGCTACACCTTC. The whole variable domain, remainder taken from reference TRBV13 and TRBJ1-2, is AAGVIQSPRHLIKEKRETATLKCYPIPRHDTVYWYQQGPGQDPQFLISFYEKMQSDKGSIPDRFSAQQFSDYHSELNMSSLELGDSALYFCASSWGQGSGYTFGSGTRLTVV.

This rearrangement joins TRBV5-1 to TRBJ2-2; unclear D gene. CDR3 length equals 13 residues. The V gene lost 0 bases and the J gene lost 6 bases, with 6 bases spanning the gap. Germline loops: CDR1 SGHRS, CDR2 YFSETQ. In DNA, the CDR3 is TGCGCCAGCAGCTTGGATTCGGCCGGGGAGCTGTTTTTT. Translating it yields CASSLDSAGELFF.

The chain combines TRBV11-3 with TRBJ2-1; 14 bases map to TRBD2. J lost 5 bases, V lost 5 bases, and 5 bases had no gene match. This CDR3 comprises 16 residues. Germline V gene data show CDR1 as SGHNT and CDR2 as YENEEA. CDR3: CASSPRLAGGDNEQFF. CDR3 DNA sequence: TGTGCCAGCAGCCCCAGACTAGCGGGGGGGGACAATGAGCAGTTCTTC. The whole variable domain, remainder taken from reference TRBV11-3 and TRBJ2-1, is EAGVVQSPRYKIIEKKQPVAFWCNPISGHNTLYWYLQNLGQGPELLIRYENEEAVDDSQLPKDRFSAERLKGVDSTLKIQPAELGDSAVYLCASSPRLAGGDNEQFFGPGTRLTVL.

V usage is TRBV7-9 and J usage is TRBJ1-1; D possibly corresponds to TRBD1 (6 bases). V was pared by 1 base and J by 1 base, with 7 bases between. Germline CDR1 SEHNR, CDR2 FQNEAQ (reference sequence). The length of the CDR3 is 14 residues. The CDR3 reads CASSLGTANTEAFF. The CDR3 nucleotides are TGTGCCAGCAGCTTAGGGACAGCGAACACTGAAGCTTTCTTT.

The chain joins TRBV5-1 to TRBJ1-1; 10 bases match TRBD1. The CDR3 contains 15 residues. V was pared by 4 bases and J by 2 bases, with 5 bases of the junction left unmatched. Per the germline V gene, CDR1 is SGHRS and CDR2 is YFSETQ. The DNA for the CDR3 is TGCGCCAGCAGCCAGGGGACAGGGGCTAACACTGAAGCTTTCTTT. Its translation is CASSQGTGANTEAFF.

This chain links TRBV9 with TRBJ2-2; TRBD1 matches 9 bases. CDR1 and CDR2 (germline): SGDLS, YYNGEE. This CDR3 comprises 19 residues. V was pared by 0 bases and J by 3 bases, with 12 bases of the junction left unmatched. CDR3 amino acids: CASSVAAGTGRFDTGELFF. The DNA for the CDR3 is TGTGCCAGCAGCGTAGCTGCGGGGACAGGGCGTTTTGACACCGGGGAGCTGTTTTTT.

This clone was counted a single time. The chain carries TRBV19 and TRBJ1-6; the D is unclear. Germline V lookup: CDR1 LNHDA, CDR2 SQIVND (reference sequence). Between the trimmed V and J ends, which lost 7 bases and 7 bases, there was a span of 17 bases. The CDR3 spans 15 residues. The CDR3 DNA reads as TGTGCCAGTAAAAAGTCGGACGGAGACAATTCACCCCTCCACTTT. It is translated as CASKKSDGDNSPLHF. Full variable domain (missing parts from reference TRBV19 and TRBJ1-6): DGGITQSPKYLFRKEGQNVTLSCEQNLNHDAMYWYRQDPGQGLRLIYYSQIVNDFQKGDIAEGYSVSREKKESFPLTVTSAQKNPTAFYLCASKKSDGDNSPLHFGNGTRLTVT.

The chain couples TRBV9 to TRBJ1-1; D ambiguous. This CDR3 spans 13 amino acids. V lost 0 bases to trimming and J lost 0 bases, with 3 bases between them. Germline V gives CDR1 SGDLS, CDR2 YYNGEE. CDR3 coding DNA: TGTGCCAGCAGCGTAGTAATGAACACTGAAGCTTTCTTT. It codes for CASSVVMNTEAFF.

Note on this clone: An end of the junction does not agree with germline; a read error may underlie this. The J gene is TRBJ2-5, the V gene TRBV11-2; D not resolved. The CDR3 sequence is 14 residues long. Germline values: CDR1 SGHAT, CDR2 FQNNGV. CDR3 bases: TGTGCCAGCAGCCTAGAACCGCTCTGGGAGACCCAGTACTTC. Amino acid sequence: CASSLEPLWETQYF.

V is TRBV29-1 and J is TRBJ2-1, with 14 bases matching TRBD2. The CDR3 spans 14 residues. Germline V CDR1 and CDR2: SQVTM, ANQGSEA. Trimming cost V 5 bases and J 8 bases; bases outside gene matches: 5. CDR3 sequence (DNA): TGCAGCGTTAAGACTAGCGGGGGGGTGGATGAGCAGTTCTTC. Translation: CSVKTSGGVDEQFF.

The chain carries TRBV19 and TRBJ2-3, with D perhaps TRBD1 (5 bases). The germline CDR1 and CDR2 sequences are LNHDA and SQIVND (reference sequence). Trimming stripped 3 bases from V and 5 bases from J, with 12 bases between. The CDR3 is 14 residues long. In DNA, the CDR3 is TGTGCCAGTAGTATGTCAGGGCGCGGAGATACGCAGTATTTT. Protein sequence: CASSMSGRGDTQYF.

The chain recombines TRBV10-3 with TRBJ1-4; D unclear. This CDR3 is 12 amino acids long. Trimming left V 0 bases short and J 8 bases short, with 4 bases between. Germline assignment: CDR1 ENHRY and CDR2 SYGVKD. The CDR3 here is CAISESREKLFF. The CDR3 bases are TGTGCCATCAGTGAGTCTAGGGAAAAACTGTTTTTT.

This clone was seen only once. The chain uses TRBV11-2 and TRBJ1-6; D not certain. Deletions cut 8 bases from V and 0 bases from J, with 8 bases between. The CDR3 is 14 residues long. Germline V CDR1 and CDR2: SGHAT, FQNNGV. DNA of the CDR3: TGTGCCAGCCGACAAAGCTCCTATAATTCACCCCTCCACTTT. It is translated as CASRQSSYNSPLHF.

V is TRBV6-1 and J is TRBJ2-2; D gene unclear. The CDR3 runs 14 residues. V was trimmed by 5 bases and J by 1 base, leaving 8 bases between them. Germline values: CDR1 MNHNS, CDR2 SASEGT. Here the CDR3 reads CASSPLQNTGELFF. CDR3 nucleotides: TGTGCCAGCAGTCCTCTACAGAACACCGGGGAGCTGTTTTTT.

The chain uses TRBV7-2 and TRBJ2-1; 14 bases fit TRBD2. Losses at the gene ends were 1 base for V and 7 bases for J; bases not matched to a gene: 6. CDR1 is SGHTA, CDR2 FQGNSA, per germline. This CDR3 region has 17 residues. In DNA, the CDR3 is TGTGCCAGCAGCTTAGAAGGGACTAGCGGGGGATATAATGAGCAGTTCTTC. It codes for CASSLEGTSGGYNEQFF.

This chain connects TRBV19 to TRBJ2-1; 13 bases line up with TRBD2. The CDR3 contains 19 residues. After removal of 2 bases from V and 7 bases from J, the junction contained 14 bases not matched to a gene. Germline V lookup: CDR1 LNHDA, CDR2 SQIVND (reference sequence). CDR3 sequence (DNA): TGTGCCAGTAGTATATCGGGACTAGCGGGGAACACAAAACTGAATGAGCAGTTCTTC. Translated, it gives CASSISGLAGNTKLNEQFF.

The rearrangement uses TRBV7-2 and TRBJ2-2, with a tentative D call TRBD1 (5 bases). The CDR3 has 16 residues. V shed 0 bases and J shed 5 bases, with 13 bases lying between them. From germline, CDR1 is SGHTA and CDR2 FQGNSA. The CDR3 is CASSLAAADTTGELFF. The CDR3 DNA reads as TGTGCCAGCAGCTTAGCGGCGGCGGACACAACCGGGGAGCTGTTTTTT.

The chain has TRBV7-7 and TRBJ2-1; tentatively, D is TRBD1 or TRBD2 (5 bases each). This CDR3 region has 16 residues. Trimming took off 1 base at V and 8 bases at J, with 18 bases between the two ends. Per germline, CDR1 SSHAT and CDR2 FNYEAQ (reference sequence). CDR3 amino acids: CASSLDVGTPLDEQFF. For the CDR3, the DNA is TGTGCCAGCAGCTTAGACGTGGGGACGCCTTTAGATGAGCAGTTCTTC.

The chain joins TRBV28 to TRBJ2-7, with 9 bases identical to TRBD2. With V trimmed by 6 bases and J by 3 bases, 9 bases remained unmatched. Germline lookup yields CDR1 MDHEN and CDR2 SYDVKM. This CDR3 spans 15 amino acids. The CDR3 DNA sequence: TGTGCCAGCAGCGAGATGATTAGCGGGGGCTACGAGCAGTACGTC. Translation: CASSEMISGGYEQYV.

V is TRBV4-2 and J is TRBJ1-1; possible D gene TRBD1, 6 bases. Germline V gene data show CDR1 as LGHNA and CDR2 as YNFKEQ. Trimming cost V 4 bases and J 5 bases, with 14 bases left between them. The CDR3 totals 14 residues. The CDR3 is CASSRGGARTEAFF. The CDR3 DNA reads as TGTGCCAGCAGCCGAGGGGGAGCTCGGACTGAAGCTTTCTTT.

This chain uses TRBV9 with TRBJ1-4, with 10 bases that match TRBD1. J gave up 8 bases and V 0 bases, and 1 base lay outside the gene matches. Germline V gene sequence: CDR1 SGDLS, CDR2 YYNGEE. The CDR3 consists of 14 residues. The CDR3 sequence: CASSVGTGGEKLFF. DNA of the CDR3: TGTGCCAGCAGCGTAGGGACAGGGGGGGAAAAACTGTTTTTT.